These 8 T cell receptor beta chains were sequenced from one sample in a study of naive and memory T cell subsets. Both TRBC1 and TRBC2 were covered by a beta constant-region primer of two equimolar oligonucleotides. Via MiXCR, TCRdb re-called the UMI-ligation and nested PCR reads, giving one row per CDR3 protein. Here the sample spans under 150,000 distinct CDR3 sequences, approximately 15% being singletons. The sample was naive CD4+ T cells from blood. The receptors derive from a human donor in good health.

This clonotype was seen a few times. The chain links TRBV12-3 or TRBV12-4 to TRBJ2-1; 8 bases align to TRBD1. The CDR3 totals 16 residues. The junction had 11 bases not matched to a gene; V was cut back by 3 bases and J by 7 bases. CDR3 region: CASSFWGVTGENEQFF. DNA of the CDR3: TGTGCCAGCAGTTTCTGGGGCGTGACAGGGGAAAATGAGCAGTTCTTC.

A word on this clonotype: The germline gene is not matched at one end of the junction; a read error may be the cause. CDR3 region: CASSLDRVNEQFF. Here the CDR3 DNA reads TGTGCCAGCAGCCTAGACAGGGTCAATGAGCAGTTCTTC. The chain is built from TRBV11-2 and TRBJ2-1; TRBD1 matches at 7 bases. This CDR3 is 13 amino acids long. Looked up from germline, CDR1 is SGHAT and CDR2 is FQNNGV.

The sample holds a few counts of this clonotype. The V call is TRBV4-1, the J call TRBJ1-1; 7 bases are a match to TRBD1. The junction had 4 bases not matched to a gene; V was cut back by 1 base and J by 5 bases. The CDR3 spans 14 residues. The V gene's germline CDR1 is MGHRA and CDR2 YSYEKL. The CDR3 region is CASSQVPTGTEAFF. Here the CDR3 DNA reads TGCGCCAGCAGCCAAGTTCCGACAGGGACTGAAGCTTTCTTT.

There are a few counts of this clonotype. DNA for the CDR3: TGTGCCAGCAGCGCCCTGATAAGCGGGAGACTGGGGACGCAGTATTTT. This encodes CASSALISGRLGTQYF. The chain has TRBV7-9 and TRBJ2-3; 8 bases fit TRBD2. CDR3 length: 16 residues. The V segment lost 5 bases and the J segment 9 bases; nucleotides outside the gene matches: 16. From germline, CDR1 is SEHNR and CDR2 FQNEAQ (reference sequence).

This clonotype appeared a single time. The chain combines TRBV12-3 or TRBV12-4 with TRBJ2-7; 8 positions match TRBD2. Losses at the gene ends were 4 bases for V and 3 bases for J; bases not matched to a gene: 5. This CDR3 has 14 residues. In nucleotides, the CDR3 is TGTGCCAGCAGTTCGCAACTAGCGGACTACGAGCAGTACTTC. Its translation is CASSSQLADYEQYF.

The chain links TRBV18 to TRBJ2-7; 7 bases match TRBD1. Per germline, CDR1 KGHSH and CDR2 LQKENI. The CDR3 contains 12 residues. V gave up 5 bases and J gave up 7 bases; unmatched junction bases: 5. CDR3 DNA sequence: TGTGCCAGCTCATCCTCGACAGGGGAGCAGTACTTC. Translated, it gives CASSSSTGEQYF. Using reference TRBV18 and TRBJ2-7 for the parts outside the CDR3, the full variable domain is NAGVMQNPRHLVRRRGQEARLRCSPMKGHSHVYWYRQLPEEGLKFMVYLQKENIIDESGMPKERFSAEFPKEGPSILRIQQVVRGDSAAYFCASSSSTGEQYFGPGTRLTVT.

This clonotype was detected only a few times. This sequence joins TRBV7-3 and TRBJ2-7, with D unresolved. The germline V and J ends were trimmed by 5 bases and 7 bases, with 12 bases remaining between them. The CDR3 runs to 12 residues. CDR1 SGHTA and CDR2 FQGTGA come from the germline V gene. CDR3 sequence: CASSPNGLEQYF. The CDR3 DNA sequence: TGTGCCAGCAGCCCAAACGGGTTGGAGCAGTACTTC.

This clonotype turned up a few times. The chain recombines TRBV3-1 with TRBJ2-7; TRBD2 aligns across 15 bases. CDR3 length equals 19 residues. J was trimmed by 2 bases and V by 1 base; bases with no gene match: 9. The germline V gene encodes CDR1 LGHDT and CDR2 YNNKEL (reference sequence). The CDR3 protein is CASSQGPGLAGGRTYEQYF. The CDR3 DNA reads TGTGCCAGCAGCCAAGGCCCCGGACTAGCGGGAGGGAGGACCTACGAGCAGTACTTC.